This TCR beta chain was observed in a study of metastatic and nonmetastatic thyroid tumors. Whole-study context: Comparative analysis of repertoires was undertaken across blood and tumor or nodule tissue obtained from malignant and benign thyroid patients.

None of the patients had undergone any treatment ahead of thyroid surgery. This clone was picked up many times. TCRdb re-analyzed the PCR reads using MiXCR. The sample records about 15,000 clones, approximately 19% being singletons. V was clipped by 4 bases and J by 12 bases; unmatched bases: 7. Germline V lookup: CDR1 SNHLY, CDR2 FYNNEI. The CDR3 is 12 residues long. This chain joins TRBV2 and TRBJ1-1; 8 bases are shared with TRBD1. The sequence derives from a female donor with papillary thyroid cancer or a benign thyroid nodule (not recorded which). Some clones in this sample may be carry-over from other donors' samples. The sequenced sample consisted of blood. This CDR3 is CASSGRQGSSFF. For the CDR3, the DNA is TGTGCCAGCAGTGGACGACAGGGGAGTTCTTTCTTT.